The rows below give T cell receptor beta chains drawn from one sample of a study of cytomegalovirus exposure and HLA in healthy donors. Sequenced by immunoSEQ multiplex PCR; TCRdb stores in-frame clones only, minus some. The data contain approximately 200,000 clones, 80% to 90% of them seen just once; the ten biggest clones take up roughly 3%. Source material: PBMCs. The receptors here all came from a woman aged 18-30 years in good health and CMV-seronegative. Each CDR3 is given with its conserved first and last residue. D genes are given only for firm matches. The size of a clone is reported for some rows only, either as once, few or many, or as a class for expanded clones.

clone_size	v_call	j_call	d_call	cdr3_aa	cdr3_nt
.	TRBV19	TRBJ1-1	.	CASSIKRFTEAFF	TGTGCCAGTAGTATTAAGAGGTTCACTGAAGCTTTCTTT
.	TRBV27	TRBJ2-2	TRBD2	CASSLLLAGVDTGELFF	TGTGCCAGCAGTTTACTTCTAGCGGGAGTTGACACCGGGGAGCTGTTTTTT
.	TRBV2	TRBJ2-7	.	CASSLSTGYSPPYEQYF	TGTGCCAGCAGTTTATCAACTGGATACAGCCCCCCCTACGAGCAGTACTTC
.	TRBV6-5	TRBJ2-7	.	CASTGPYNEQYF	TGTGCCAGCACAGGGCCTTATAACGAGCAGTACTTC
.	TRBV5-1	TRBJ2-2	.	CASNEGSGTGELFF	TGCGCCAGCAACGAGGGCTCTGGCACCGGGGAGCTGTTTTTT
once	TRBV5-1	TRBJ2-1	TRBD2	CASPHTLAGEDEQFF	TGCGCCAGCCCACACACACTAGCGGGAGAGGATGAGCAGTTCTTC
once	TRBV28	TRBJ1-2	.	CASSGDSSANYGYTF	TGTGCCAGCAGCGGTGACAGTTCAGCTAACTATGGCTACACCTTC
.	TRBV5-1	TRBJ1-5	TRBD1	CASSRDRVSSNQPQHF	TGCGCCAGCAGTCGGGACAGGGTCAGTAGCAATCAGCCCCAGCATTTT
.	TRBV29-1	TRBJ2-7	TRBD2	CSVVAGSSYEQYF	TGCAGCGTTGTAGCGGGGAGCTCCTACGAGCAGTACTTC
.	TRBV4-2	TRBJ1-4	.	CASSLERGINEKLFF	TGTGCCAGCAGCCTGGAACGGGGTATCAATGAAAAACTGTTTTTT
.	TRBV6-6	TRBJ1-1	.	CASSWGTLNTEAFF	TGTGCCAGCAGTTGGGGGACACTAAACACTGAAGCTTTCTTT
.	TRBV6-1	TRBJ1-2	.	CASSEAMGQGPYGYTF	TGTGCCAGCAGTGAAGCCATGGGGCAGGGCCCATATGGCTACACCTTC
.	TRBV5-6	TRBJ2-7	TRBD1	CASSNVRDRVAYEQYF	TGTGCCAGCAGCAACGTTCGGGACAGGGTAGCCTACGAGCAGTACTTC
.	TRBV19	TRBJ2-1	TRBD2	CASSMGSSGRLGDEQFF	TGTGCCAGTAGTATGGGATCAAGCGGGAGGCTAGGAGATGAGCAGTTCTTC
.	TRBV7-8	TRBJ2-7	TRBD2	CASSLAVGLAGYEQYF	TGTGCCAGCAGCTTAGCGGTTGGACTAGCGGGCTACGAGCAGTACTTC
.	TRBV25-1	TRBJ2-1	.	CASREGAGDEQFF	TGTGCCAGCAGGGAGGGGGCCGGCGATGAGCAGTTCTTC
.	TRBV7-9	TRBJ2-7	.	CASSFWELGEQYF	TGTGCCAGCAGCTTCTGGGAGTTGGGCGAGCAGTACTTC
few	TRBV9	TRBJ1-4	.	CASSGSTGFGEKLFF	TGTGCCAGCAGCGGATCAACAGGGTTTGGAGAAAAACTGTTTTTT
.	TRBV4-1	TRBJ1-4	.	CASSQPTEINEKLFF	TGCGCCAGCAGCCAACCGACAGAGATTAATGAAAAACTGTTTTTT
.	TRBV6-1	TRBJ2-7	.	CASSEADSSYEQYF	TGTGCCAGCAGTGAAGCGGACAGTTCCTACGAGCAGTACTTC
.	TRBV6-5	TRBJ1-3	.	CASSYSGSGNTIYF	TGTGCCAGCAGTTATTCGGGCTCTGGAAACACCATATATTTT
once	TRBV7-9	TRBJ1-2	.	CASSDLDSQDGYTF	TGTGCCAGCAGTGACTTGGACAGCCAGGATGGCTACACCTTC
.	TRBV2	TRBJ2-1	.	CASSDGLAAGNEQFF	TGTGCCAGCAGTGACGGGCTAGCAGCCGGCAATGAGCAGTTCTTC
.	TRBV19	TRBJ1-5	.	CASSTGTPNQPQHF	TGTGCCAGTAGTACCGGGACACCCAATCAGCCCCAGCATTTT
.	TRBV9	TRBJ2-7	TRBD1	CASSVGWTGTYEQYF	TGTGCCAGCAGCGTAGGCTGGACAGGGACTTACGAGCAGTACTTC
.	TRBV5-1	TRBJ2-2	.	CASAGVNTGELFF	TGCGCCAGTGCAGGGGTTAACACCGGGGAGCTGTTTTTT
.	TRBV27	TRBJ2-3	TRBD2	CASSYASGISTDTQYF	TGTGCCAGCAGCTACGCTAGCGGCATTAGCACAGATACGCAGTATTTT
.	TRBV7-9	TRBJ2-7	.	CASSSGTSYEQYF	TGTGCCAGCAGTTCGGGAACCTCCTACGAGCAGTACTTC
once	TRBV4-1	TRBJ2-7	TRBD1	CASTTTTGEEQYF	TGCGCCAGCACCACAACGACAGGGGAAGAGCAGTACTTC
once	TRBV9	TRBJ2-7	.	CASSVGGVSYEQYF	TGTGCCAGCAGCGTAGGCGGTGTCTCCTACGAGCAGTACTTC
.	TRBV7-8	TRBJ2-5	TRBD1	CASSFRTGRETQYF	TGTGCCAGCAGCTTCAGGACAGGGCGAGAGACCCAGTACTTC
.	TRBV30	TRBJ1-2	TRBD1	CAWSRDSEYGYTF	TGTGCCTGGAGCCGGGACAGCGAGTATGGCTACACCTTC
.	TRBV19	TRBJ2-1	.	CASSQGVGGEHNEQFF	TGTGCCAGTAGCCAGGGTGTGGGTGGGGAACACAATGAGCAGTTCTTC
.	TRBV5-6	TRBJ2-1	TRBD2	CASSAKLAGGPYNEQFF	TGTGCCAGCAGCGCCAAACTAGCGGGAGGCCCCTACAATGAGCAGTTCTTC
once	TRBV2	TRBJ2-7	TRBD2	CASTTAAGNTYEQYF	TGTGCCAGCACTACCGCAGCGGGAAACACCTACGAGCAGTACTTC
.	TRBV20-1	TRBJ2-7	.	CSASKLYEQYF	TGCAGTGCTAGTAAACTTTACGAGCAGTACTTC
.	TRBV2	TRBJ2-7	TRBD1	CASTTTGVSYEQYF	TGTGCCAGCACCACGACAGGGGTCTCCTACGAGCAGTACTTC
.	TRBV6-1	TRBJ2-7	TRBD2	CASTNAGRVYEQYF	TGTGCCAGCACTAACGCAGGGAGGGTGTACGAGCAGTACTTC
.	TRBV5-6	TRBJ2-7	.	CASSYRAYEQYF	TGTGCCAGCAGTTACCGAGCCTACGAGCAGTACTTC
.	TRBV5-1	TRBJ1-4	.	CASREATNEKLFF	TGCGCCAGCAGGGAGGCAACTAATGAAAAACTGTTTTTT
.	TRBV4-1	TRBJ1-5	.	CASSQVVQSNQPQHF	TGCGCCAGCAGCCAAGTGGTACAGTCCAATCAGCCCCAGCATTTT
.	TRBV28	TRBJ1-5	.	CASSLAGNGNQPQHF	TGTGCCAGCAGTTTAGCGGGGAATGGTAATCAGCCCCAGCATTTT
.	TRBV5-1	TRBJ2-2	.	CASSLERAAGELFF	TGCGCCAGCAGCTTGGAGAGAGCCGCAGGGGAGCTGTTTTTT
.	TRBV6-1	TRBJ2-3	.	CASSIGVTQYF	TGTGCCAGCAGTATCGGGGTTACGCAGTATTTT
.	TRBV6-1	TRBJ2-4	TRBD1	CASSEAGQGAPGYF	TGTGCCAGCAGTGAGGCGGGACAGGGGGCTCCAGGGTACTTC
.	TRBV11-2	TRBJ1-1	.	CASSLGISSTGAFF	TGTGCCAGCAGCTTAGGTATTTCTTCGACAGGAGCTTTCTTT
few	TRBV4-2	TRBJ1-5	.	CASSQGTDQPQHF	TGTGCCAGCAGCCAAGGGACTGATCAGCCCCAGCATTTT
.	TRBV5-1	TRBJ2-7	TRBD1	CASRQAGTAFYEQYF	TGCGCCAGCAGACAAGCCGGGACAGCGTTCTACGAGCAGTACTTC
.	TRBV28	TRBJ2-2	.	CASSSRGAPNTGELFF	TGTGCCAGCAGCTCTCGGGGGGCACCGAACACCGGGGAGCTGTTTTTT
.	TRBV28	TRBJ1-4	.	CASSPLKGRIVATNEKLFF	TGTGCCAGCAGCCCCCTTAAGGGGCGTATAGTAGCAACTAATGAAAAACTGTTTTTT
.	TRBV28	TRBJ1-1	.	CASSLRGGNTEAFF	TGTGCCAGCAGTTTGAGGGGAGGGAACACTGAAGCTTTCTTT
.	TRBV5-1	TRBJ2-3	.	CASSSDPRQITDTQYF	TGCGCCAGCAGCTCGGATCCACGACAGATCACAGATACGCAGTATTTT
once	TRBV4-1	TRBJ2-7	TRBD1	CASTPGTGDPYEQYF	TGCGCCAGCACTCCCGGGACAGGGGATCCCTACGAGCAGTACTTC
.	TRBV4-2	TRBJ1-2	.	CASSQANYGYTF	TGTGCCAGCAGCCAAGCAAACTATGGCTACACCTTC
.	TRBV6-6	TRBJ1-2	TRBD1	CASRETGYDGYTF	TGTGCCAGCAGGGAGACAGGGTACGACGGCTACACCTTC
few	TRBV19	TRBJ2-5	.	CASSIQYQETQYF	TGTGCCAGTAGTATACAGTACCAAGAGACCCAGTACTTC
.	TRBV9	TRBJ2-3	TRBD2	CASSPEAGGTDTQYF	TGTGCCAGCAGCCCGGAAGCGGGAGGCACAGATACGCAGTATTTT
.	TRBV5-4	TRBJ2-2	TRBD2	CASSSVRGENTGELFF	TGTGCCAGCAGCTCGGTGCGGGGGGAGAACACCGGGGAGCTGTTTTTT
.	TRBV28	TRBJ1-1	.	CASSYSGQNTEAFF	TGTGCCAGCAGTTACTCGGGACAGAACACTGAAGCTTTCTTT
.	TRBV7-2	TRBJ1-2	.	CASSLGIRELYGYTF	TGTGCCAGCAGCTTAGGTATTAGAGAGCTCTATGGCTACACCTTC